The rows below give T cell receptor beta chains drawn from one sample of a study of CD8+ T cells in alopecia areata. Repertoires were generated with immunoSEQ multiplex PCR, while TCRdb's copy carries only in-frame clones and drops some. Counted here are around 80,000 clones, just over 50% occurring once; the ten biggest clones make up around 5.7%. The material sequenced was NKG2D-high CD8+ T cells sorted from blood. The receptors derive from a human donor with alopecia areata. Each CDR3 is given without its conserved first and last residue. The D gene is left open where the match is weak. Expanded clones get a size class; other rows say once, few or many, or leave the size out.

J gene,V gene,clone size,D gene,CDR3 protein
TRBJ2-3,TRBV5-1,NA,TRBD2,ASSWSGGDTQY
TRBJ2-5,TRBV29-1,few,NA,SVEGEFQETQY
TRBJ2-1,TRBV28,few,NA,ASINAGSPGNTYNEQF
TRBJ2-3,TRBV30,few,TRBD1,AWSGTGFADTQY
TRBJ2-4,TRBV30,once,TRBD2,AWKSGRNIQY
TRBJ2-3,TRBV2,NA,TRBD1,ASSPLDRGSTDTQY
TRBJ1-6,TRBV27,NA,TRBD1,ASSYDAGGNSPLH
TRBJ2-7,TRBV28,few,NA,ASSLGYEQY
TRBJ2-1,TRBV7-9,few,TRBD1,ASNEDRVHNEQF
TRBJ2-1,TRBV29-1,NA,NA,SVPDSEQF
TRBJ2-7,TRBV5-6,NA,TRBD1,ASSLGQGGEQY
TRBJ2-1,TRBV29-1,NA,TRBD2,SVVGTRYEQF
TRBJ2-7,TRBV11-2,NA,NA,ASSLVHEQY
TRBJ1-1,TRBV25-1,NA,TRBD1,ASGGGGRPLS
TRBJ1-1,TRBV13,NA,NA,ASSLGPGTEAF
TRBJ2-5,TRBV9,few,TRBD1,ASTLGGLVRETQY
TRBJ2-7,TRBV28,NA,NA,ASSRGRSYEQY
TRBJ1-1,TRBV27,NA,NA,ASSLSGFPNTEAF
TRBJ2-2,TRBV28,few,NA,ASSRGELF
TRBJ1-1,TRBV29-1,NA,TRBD1,SVERQGNTEAF
TRBJ2-7,TRBV5-4,NA,TRBD2,ASSLRGVYEQY
TRBJ2-1,TRBV19,NA,NA,ASSKIVEVNEQF
TRBJ2-1,TRBV7-9,few,NA,ASSLSSNNEQF
TRBJ2-3,TRBV7-8,few,NA,ASSSHHPISDTQY
TRBJ1-2,TRBV27,NA,NA,ASSPGGLGYGYT
TRBJ1-4,TRBV27,NA,NA,ASSSIDGGKLF
TRBJ2-1,TRBV6-1,NA,NA,ASSFPPDSGEQF
TRBJ2-5,TRBV28,NA,NA,ASKSSSGETQY
TRBJ2-2,TRBV7-9,few,NA,ASSFGSPAGELF
TRBJ2-5,TRBV5-6,NA,NA,ASSFGTGETQY
TRBJ2-7,TRBV5-1,NA,NA,ASTGDRGEQY
TRBJ2-2,TRBV6-5,few,NA,ASSPLEWAGELF
TRBJ1-1,TRBV30,NA,NA,AWNPLQGEAF
TRBJ2-1,TRBV23-1,NA,NA,ASSQSSGRSSYNEQF
TRBJ1-5,TRBV30,few,TRBD1,AWSGGSNQPQH
TRBJ1-6,TRBV9,once,NA,ASRSGQRGSPLH
TRBJ1-2,TRBV23-1,few,NA,ASSPPRETPANYGYT
TRBJ1-1,TRBV7-8,NA,NA,ASSLAYPAEAF
TRBJ2-1,TRBV29-1,few,NA,SAPRSYNEQF
TRBJ2-7,TRBV4-1,few,NA,ASSQGQRYEQY
TRBJ2-1,TRBV5-6,NA,NA,ASSFSVVQF
TRBJ2-1,TRBV27,NA,TRBD1,ASNYPGTGEF
TRBJ1-1,TRBV25-1,few,NA,ASSEARTEAF
TRBJ1-2,TRBV10-3,few,NA,AIREGDGYT
TRBJ2-3,TRBV25-1,NA,NA,ASSLRSDTQY